This T cell receptor beta chain was observed in a study of OX40 agonist ivuxolimab in advanced cancers. Comment on this clone: The target antigen is unknown. An end of the junction does not agree with germline; a read error may underlie this.

Libraries were prepared by immunoSEQ multiplex PCR; TCRdb keeps only in-frame clonotypes and omits some of them. The sample lists tens of thousands of clones, roughly 79% occurring once. CDR1 and CDR2 from the germline V gene are SEHNR and FQNEAQ (reference sequence). This CDR3 comprises 14 residues. The study, taken as a whole, reports: More expanded clones were seen, on average, in CD8+ T cells than in CD4+.

The chain recombines TRBV7-9 with TRBJ2-3; tentatively, D is TRBD2 (5 bases). The TCR sequence derives from an adult with an advanced solid tumor such as melanoma, head and neck, liver or kidney cancer. Specimen: CD4+ or CD8+ T cells sorted from blood, collected in a trial of the OX40 agonist ivuxolimab. The CDR3 loop is CTSSPPGSTDTQYF. The CDR3 DNA reads as TGTACCAGCAGCCCTCCGGGAAGCACAGATACGCAGTATTTT.